This T cell receptor beta chain came from a study of shared clonotypes between healthy human individuals. This clone appeared a single time. Germline lookup yields CDR1 LGHNT and CDR2 FRNRAP. The CDR3 loop spans 16 amino acids. V was shortened by 0 bases and J by 2 bases, with 12 bases between the two germline ends. Data came from immunoSEQ multiplex PCR; TCRdb stores just in-frame clones and leaves some out. The repertoire holds 950,000 to 1,300,000 clones, 75% seen once, with about 1.5% in the top ten. Only Caucasian adults living in Nashville, Tennessee served as donors. The sequence was collected from a man younger than 30 in good health. The sample consisted of memory CD4+ T cells sorted from blood. Documented subset: CD45RA-negative fraction. The chain joins TRBV12-5 to TRBJ2-3, with a possible D match to TRBD2 (7 bases). CDR3 region: CASGLVRGGVTDTQYF. The CDR3 nucleotides are TGTGCTAGTGGTTTGGTACGCGGGGGCGTCACAGATACGCAGTATTTT.